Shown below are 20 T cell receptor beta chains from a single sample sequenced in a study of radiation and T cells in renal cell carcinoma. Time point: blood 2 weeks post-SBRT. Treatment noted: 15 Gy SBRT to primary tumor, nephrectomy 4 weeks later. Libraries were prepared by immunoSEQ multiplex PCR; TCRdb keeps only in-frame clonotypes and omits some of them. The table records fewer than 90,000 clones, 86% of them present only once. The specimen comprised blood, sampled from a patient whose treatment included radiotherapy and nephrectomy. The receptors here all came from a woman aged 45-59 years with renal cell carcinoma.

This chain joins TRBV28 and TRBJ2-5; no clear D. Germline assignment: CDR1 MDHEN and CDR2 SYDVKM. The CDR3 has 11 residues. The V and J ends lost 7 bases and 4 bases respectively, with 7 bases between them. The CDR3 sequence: CASTERETQYF. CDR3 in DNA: TGTGCCAGCACCGAGCGAGAGACCCAGTACTTC.

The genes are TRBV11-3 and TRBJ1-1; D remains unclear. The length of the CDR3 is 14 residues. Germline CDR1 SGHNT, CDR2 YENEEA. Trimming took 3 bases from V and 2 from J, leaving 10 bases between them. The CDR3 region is CASSLDGENTEAFF. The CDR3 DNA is TGTGCCAGCAGCTTGGACGGAGAAAACACTGAAGCTTTCTTT.

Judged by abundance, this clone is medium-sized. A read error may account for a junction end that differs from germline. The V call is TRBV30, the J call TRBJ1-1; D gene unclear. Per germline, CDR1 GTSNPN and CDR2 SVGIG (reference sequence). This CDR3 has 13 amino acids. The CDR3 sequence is CARSKVGSTEAFF. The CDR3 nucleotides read TGTGCCCGGAGTAAAGTGGGAAGCACTGAAGCTTTCTTT.

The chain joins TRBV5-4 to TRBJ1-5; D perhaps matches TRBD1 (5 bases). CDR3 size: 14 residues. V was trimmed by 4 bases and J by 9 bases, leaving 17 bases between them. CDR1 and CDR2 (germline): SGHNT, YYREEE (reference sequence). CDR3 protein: CASSPSLRDPPQHF. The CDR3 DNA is TGTGCCAGCAGCCCTTCTCTCAGGGACCCGCCCCAGCATTTT.

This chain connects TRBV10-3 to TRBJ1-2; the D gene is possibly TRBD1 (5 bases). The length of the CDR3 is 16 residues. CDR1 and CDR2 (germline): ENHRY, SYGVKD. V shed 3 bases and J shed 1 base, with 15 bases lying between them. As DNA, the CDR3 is TGTGCCATCAGTGAACAGCAGGGCCTGGTTAACTATGGCTACACCTTC. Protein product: CAISEQQGLVNYGYTF.

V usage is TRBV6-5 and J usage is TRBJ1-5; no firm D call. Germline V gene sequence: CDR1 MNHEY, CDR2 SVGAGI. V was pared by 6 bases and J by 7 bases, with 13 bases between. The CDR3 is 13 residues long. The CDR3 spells CASSWLPQQPQHF. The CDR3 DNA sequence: TGTGCCAGCAGCTGGTTACCGCAACAGCCCCAGCATTTT.

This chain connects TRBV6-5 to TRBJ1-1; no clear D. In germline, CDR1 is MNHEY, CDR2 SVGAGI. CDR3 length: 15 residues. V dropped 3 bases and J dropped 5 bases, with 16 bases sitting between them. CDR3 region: CASSYSQYKGTEAFF. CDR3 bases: TGTGCCAGCAGTTATTCTCAGTACAAAGGGACTGAAGCTTTCTTT.

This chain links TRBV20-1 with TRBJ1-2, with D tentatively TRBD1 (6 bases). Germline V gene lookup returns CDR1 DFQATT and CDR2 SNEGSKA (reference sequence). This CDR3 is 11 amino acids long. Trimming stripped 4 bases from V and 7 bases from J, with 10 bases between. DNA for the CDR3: TGCAGTGCTATACCCAGGGGTGGCTACACCTTC. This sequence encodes CSAIPRGGYTF.

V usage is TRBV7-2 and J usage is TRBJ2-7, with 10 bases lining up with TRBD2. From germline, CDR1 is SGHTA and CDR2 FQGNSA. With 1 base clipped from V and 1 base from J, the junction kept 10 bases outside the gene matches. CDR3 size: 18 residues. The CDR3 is CASSLEPAGGPLSYEQYF. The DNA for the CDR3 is TGTGCCAGCAGCTTAGAACCAGCGGGAGGGCCCCTTTCCTACGAGCAGTACTTC. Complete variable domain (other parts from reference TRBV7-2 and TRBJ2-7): GAGVSQSPSNKVTEKGKDVELRCDPISGHTALYWYRQSLGQGLEFLIYFQGNSAPDKSGLPSDRFSAERTGGSVSTLTIQRTQQEDSAVYLCASSLEPAGGPLSYEQYFGPGTRLTVT.

CDR3 nucleotide sequence: TGTGCCAGCAGCGCAGACCTCCGGGACAGGGTGTTCAATGAGCAGTTCTTC. As protein: CASSADLRDRVFNEQFF. The chain combines TRBV9 with TRBJ2-1; 9 positions match TRBD1. V dropped 3 bases and J dropped 6; count of bases not matched to a gene: 13. Germline V CDR1 and CDR2: SGDLS, YYNGEE. The CDR3 totals 17 residues.

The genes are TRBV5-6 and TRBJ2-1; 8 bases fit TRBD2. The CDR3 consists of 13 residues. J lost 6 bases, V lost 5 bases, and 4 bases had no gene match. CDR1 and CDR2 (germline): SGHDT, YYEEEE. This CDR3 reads CASRPGLANEQFF. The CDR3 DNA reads TGTGCCAGCAGACCAGGACTAGCCAATGAGCAGTTCTTC.

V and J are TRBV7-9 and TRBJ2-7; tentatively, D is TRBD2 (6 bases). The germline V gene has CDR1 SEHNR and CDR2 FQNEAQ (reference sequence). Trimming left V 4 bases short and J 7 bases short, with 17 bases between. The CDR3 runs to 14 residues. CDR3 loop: CASSWPGGAGEQYF. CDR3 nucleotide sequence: TGTGCCAGCAGCTGGCCTGGCGGGGCGGGGGAGCAGTACTTC.

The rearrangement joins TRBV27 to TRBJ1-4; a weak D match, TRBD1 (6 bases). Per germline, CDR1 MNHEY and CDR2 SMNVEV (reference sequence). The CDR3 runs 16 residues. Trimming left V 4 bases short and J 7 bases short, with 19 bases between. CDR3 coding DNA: TGTGCCAGCAGTTCCGCCGATACAGGGTCCGGTGAAAAACTGTTTTTT. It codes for CASSSADTGSGEKLFF.

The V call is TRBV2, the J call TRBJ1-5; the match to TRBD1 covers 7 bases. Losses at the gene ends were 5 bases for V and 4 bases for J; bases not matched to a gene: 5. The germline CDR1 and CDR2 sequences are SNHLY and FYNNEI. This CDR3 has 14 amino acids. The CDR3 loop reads CASSSGQRNQPQHF. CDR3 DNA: TGTGCCAGCAGTTCGGGACAGCGAAATCAGCCCCAGCATTTT.

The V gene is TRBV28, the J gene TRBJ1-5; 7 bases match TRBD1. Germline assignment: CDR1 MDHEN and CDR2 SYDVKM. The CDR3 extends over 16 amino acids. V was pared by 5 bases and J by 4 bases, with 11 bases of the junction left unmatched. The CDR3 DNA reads TGTGCCAGCAGTACGGCCTCCGGGACAGATAATCAGCCCCAGCATTTT. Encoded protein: CASSTASGTDNQPQHF.

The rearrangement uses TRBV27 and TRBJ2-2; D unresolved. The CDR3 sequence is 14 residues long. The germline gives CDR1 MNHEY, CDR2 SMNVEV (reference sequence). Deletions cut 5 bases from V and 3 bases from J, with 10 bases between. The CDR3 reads CASSPWTDTGELFF. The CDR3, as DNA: TGTGCCAGCAGTCCTTGGACGGACACCGGGGAGCTGTTTTTT.

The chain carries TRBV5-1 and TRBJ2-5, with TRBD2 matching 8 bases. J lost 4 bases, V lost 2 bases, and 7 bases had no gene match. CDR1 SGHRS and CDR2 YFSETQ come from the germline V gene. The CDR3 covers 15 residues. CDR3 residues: CASSFNGRGGETQYF. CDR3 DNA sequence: TGCGCCAGCAGCTTTAACGGGAGGGGCGGAGAGACCCAGTACTTC.

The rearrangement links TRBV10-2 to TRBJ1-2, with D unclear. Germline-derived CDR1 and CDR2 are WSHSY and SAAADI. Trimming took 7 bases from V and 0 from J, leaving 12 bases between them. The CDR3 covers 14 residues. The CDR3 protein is CASTEVLANYGYTF. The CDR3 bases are TGCGCCAGCACCGAGGTGTTAGCTAACTATGGCTACACCTTC.

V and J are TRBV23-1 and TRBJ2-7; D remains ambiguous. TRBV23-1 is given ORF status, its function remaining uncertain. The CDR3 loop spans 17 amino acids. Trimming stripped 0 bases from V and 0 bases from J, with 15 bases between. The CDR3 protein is CASSQSTTSVSSYEQYF. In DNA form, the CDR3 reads TGCGCCAGCAGTCAATCAACTACTTCGGTCAGCTCCTACGAGCAGTACTTC.

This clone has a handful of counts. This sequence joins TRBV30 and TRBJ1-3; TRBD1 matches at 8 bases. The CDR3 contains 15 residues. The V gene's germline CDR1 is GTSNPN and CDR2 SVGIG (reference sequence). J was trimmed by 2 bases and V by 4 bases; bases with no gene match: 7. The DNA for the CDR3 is TGTGCCTGGACAGGGGGCGAAAATCCTGGAAACACCATATATTTT. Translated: CAWTGGENPGNTIYF.